The rows below give T cell receptor beta chains drawn from one sample of a study of T cell responses to AZD1222 COVID-19 vaccine. The table came from immunoSEQ multiplex PCR; TCRdb's copy has only in-frame clones and leaves some out. The table includes about 180,000 clones, nearly 95% detected once. The source material was peripheral blood, sampled 28 days after the second AZD1222 dose. Receptor source: an adult who received the AZD1222 COVID-19 vaccine. Each CDR3 is given with its conserved first and last residue. The D gene is left open where the match is weak. For some rows the clone size is stated as once, few or many, or as a class when expanded; others skip it.

d_call	clone_size	j_call	v_call	cdr3_nt	cdr3_aa
NA	NA	TRBJ1-2	TRBV4-1	TGCGCCAGCAGCGCTCCCGGCGGGGGCTATGGCTACACCTTC	CASSAPGGGYGYTF
TRBD1	once	TRBJ2-2	TRBV9	TGTGCCAGCAGCGCCTGGACAGGGGGTAGGACCGGGGAGCTGTTTTTT	CASSAWTGGRTGELFF
NA	NA	TRBJ2-2	TRBV9	TGTGCCAGCAGCGTCGACTACACCGCGAACACCGGGGAGCTGTTTTTT	CASSVDYTANTGELFF
NA	NA	TRBJ1-1	TRBV3-1/TRBV3-2	TGTGCCAGCAGCCAGAGAGGGGAGGGGACTGAAGCTTTCTTT	CASSQRGEGTEAFF
NA	once	TRBJ1-6	TRBV30	TGTGCCTGGAGTGGTGGGGGGAATTCACCCCTCCACTTT	CAWSGGGNSPLHF
NA	NA	TRBJ1-4	TRBV7-9	TGTGCCAGCAGCTTGGGCAGCCGGGGGGATAATGAAAAACTGTTTTTT	CASSLGSRGDNEKLFF
TRBD2	NA	TRBJ2-3	TRBV9	TGTGCCAGCAGCGTAGGCGTAGCGGGAGTGGCGGATACGCAGTATTTT	CASSVGVAGVADTQYF
NA	NA	TRBJ1-5	TRBV5-8	TGTGCCAGCAGCCGGGACGGACGTAGCAATCAGCCCCAGCATTTT	CASSRDGRSNQPQHF
NA	NA	TRBJ1-1	TRBV6-5	TGTGCCAGCAGTTACCGTCGAACTGTGCGGGGCACTGAAGCTTTCTTT	CASSYRRTVRGTEAFF
NA	NA	TRBJ1-1	TRBV29-1	TGCAGCGTTGAAGAGGTCCGAAGGGGTGCTGAAGCTTTCTTT	CSVEEVRRGAEAFF
NA	NA	TRBJ1-3	TRBV6-5	TGTGCCAGCAGGCGGGGCTCTGGAAACACCATATATTTT	CASRRGSGNTIYF
NA	NA	TRBJ1-5	TRBV6-5	TGTGCCAGCTCTTACGGGGGATCGAGCAATCAGCCCCAGCATTTT	CASSYGGSSNQPQHF
TRBD1	few	TRBJ1-6	TRBV29-1	TGCAGCGCCCGGGACAGGGGGCCGTGGTCACCCCTCCACTTT	CSARDRGPWSPLHF
NA	NA	TRBJ2-3	TRBV7-3	TGTGCCAGCAGCCCCGATGGGGGCGGACCTCTGGATACGCAGTATTTT	CASSPDGGGPLDTQYF
NA	NA	TRBJ1-1	TRBV25-1	TGTGCCAGCAGTGAACCTCCCCCGAGGGACACTGAAGCTTTCTTT	CASSEPPPRDTEAFF
TRBD1	NA	TRBJ1-6	TRBV2	TGTGCCAGCAGCGAGGAGGCAGGGGGGAGTAATTCACCCCTCCACTTT	CASSEEAGGSNSPLHF
NA	NA	TRBJ2-7	TRBV2	TGTGCCAGCAGTGGTAGGGCCGAGCAGTACTTC	CASSGRAEQYF
NA	few	TRBJ1-3	TRBV7-2	TGTGCCAGCAGCTTAATTACCACGCCATCTGGAAACACCATATATTTT	CASSLITTPSGNTIYF
NA	NA	TRBJ1-5	TRBV18	TGTGCCAGCTCACCGACCAGAGATCAGCCCCAGCATTTT	CASSPTRDQPQHF
NA	NA	TRBJ2-3	TRBV19	TGTGCCAGTAGGGACGCTAGCACAGATACGCAGTATTTT	CASRDASTDTQYF
TRBD1	NA	TRBJ1-5	TRBV5-1	TGCGCCAGCAGCTTACAGGGGCGCGACCAGCCCCAGCATTTT	CASSLQGRDQPQHF
NA	once	TRBJ2-7	TRBV19	TGTGCCCGCTCTGACGAGCAGTACTTC	CARSDEQYF
NA	NA	TRBJ1-1	TRBV28	TGTGCCAGCAGTTCAAGGCCAGTCACTGAAGCTTTCTTT	CASSSRPVTEAFF
TRBD1	NA	TRBJ1-1	TRBV15	TGTGCCACCAGAGAGGGGGCAGGGGAAGCTTTCTTT	CATREGAGEAFF
TRBD1	once	TRBJ2-1	TRBV9	TGTGCCAGCAGCGTAGAGGGGGCGCATCCTGATGAGCAGTTCTTC	CASSVEGAHPDEQFF